Listed below are T cell receptor beta chains from one sample, sequenced in a study of blood T cell dynamics during melanoma immunotherapy. Here immunoSEQ multiplex PCR was the method, and the copy in TCRdb shows in-frame clones only, minus some. The repertoire holds over 10,000 clones, with about four fifths as singletons. This sample comprised blood, obtained from a patient treated with checkpoint blockade. The receptor set was obtained from a human donor with melanoma. Both conserved end residues are part of each CDR3. The order of the fields is CDR3 DNA, CDR3 protein, J gene, CDR3 length, clone size, D gene, V gene. The D gene is left open where the match is weak. Where a row states a size, it is once, few, many or the class of an expanded clone; other rows omit it.

CDR3 DNA: TGTGCCAGCAGCGATGAGCTAGCGGGGGGCACAGATACGCAGTATTTT
CDR3 protein: CASSDELAGGTDTQYF
J gene: TRBJ2-3
CDR3 length: 16
clone size: NA
D gene: TRBD2
V gene: TRBV5-8

CDR3 DNA: TGCGCCAGCAGCTTGGCCACAGGTCCCGGAAACACCATATATTTT
CDR3 protein: CASSLATGPGNTIYF
J gene: TRBJ1-3
CDR3 length: 15
clone size: NA
D gene: NA
V gene: TRBV5-1

CDR3 DNA: TGTGCCAGCAGTTACCTCCGGCGGGGACCAAATGAAAAACTGTTTTTT
CDR3 protein: CASSYLRRGPNEKLFF
J gene: TRBJ1-4
CDR3 length: 16
clone size: once
D gene: NA
V gene: TRBV6-5

CDR3 DNA: TGTGCCAGCTCACCCACGGCGGCGAACACTGAAGCTTTCTTT
CDR3 protein: CASSPTAANTEAFF
J gene: TRBJ1-1
CDR3 length: 14
clone size: few
D gene: NA
V gene: TRBV18

CDR3 DNA: TGTGCCAGCAGTAGTATCTTAGCGGGGGAGCAGTACTTC
CDR3 protein: CASSSILAGEQYF
J gene: TRBJ2-7
CDR3 length: 13
clone size: NA
D gene: TRBD2
V gene: TRBV27

CDR3 DNA: TGTGCCAGTAGTATCGACGCAGGGGGCGGAGAGACCCAGTACTTC
CDR3 protein: CASSIDAGGGETQYF
J gene: TRBJ2-5
CDR3 length: 15
clone size: NA
D gene: TRBD1
V gene: TRBV19

CDR3 DNA: TGTGCCAGCAGCCCCGAGGGGCGGGCCCGGAATGAGCAGTTCTTC
CDR3 protein: CASSPEGRARNEQFF
J gene: TRBJ2-1
CDR3 length: 15
clone size: NA
D gene: NA
V gene: TRBV27

CDR3 DNA: TGCGCCAGCAGCCAAGATCCGGGCAGGACTGAAGCTTTCTTT
CDR3 protein: CASSQDPGRTEAFF
J gene: TRBJ1-1
CDR3 length: 14
clone size: NA
D gene: NA
V gene: TRBV4-1

CDR3 DNA: TGTGCCAGCAGCTCAAGGACTAGCGGGTACACAGATACGCAGTATTTT
CDR3 protein: CASSSRTSGYTDTQYF
J gene: TRBJ2-3
CDR3 length: 16
clone size: NA
D gene: TRBD2
V gene: TRBV5-4

CDR3 DNA: TGTGCCAGCAGCGTACGTGGACAGGGGGCCTACAATGAGCAGTTCTTC
CDR3 protein: CASSVRGQGAYNEQFF
J gene: TRBJ2-1
CDR3 length: 16
clone size: NA
D gene: TRBD1
V gene: TRBV9

CDR3 DNA: TGTGCCAGCAGTGAAGCGGCGGCAGGGGGGGATTTTTTCGGTGGCTACACCTTC
CDR3 protein: CASSEAAAGGDFFGGYTF
J gene: TRBJ1-2
CDR3 length: 18
clone size: once
D gene: TRBD1
V gene: TRBV6-1

CDR3 DNA: TGTGCCAGCAGTTACCTAGAAAAGAGGGGATATGGCTACACCTTC
CDR3 protein: CASSYLEKRGYGYTF
J gene: TRBJ1-2
CDR3 length: 15
clone size: NA
D gene: NA
V gene: TRBV6-5

CDR3 DNA: TGTGCCAGCAGCTTGACAGGGAATAATGAAAAACTGTTTTTT
CDR3 protein: CASSLTGNNEKLFF
J gene: TRBJ1-4
CDR3 length: 14
clone size: NA
D gene: TRBD1
V gene: TRBV7-2

CDR3 DNA: TGTGCCAGCCTTTCCGGGACAATTAACTATGGCTACACCTTC
CDR3 protein: CASLSGTINYGYTF
J gene: TRBJ1-2
CDR3 length: 14
clone size: NA
D gene: NA
V gene: TRBV21-1

CDR3 DNA: TGTGCCAGTAGTTTTACTAGCGGGACCATCTACGAGCAGTACTTC
CDR3 protein: CASSFTSGTIYEQYF
J gene: TRBJ2-7
CDR3 length: 15
clone size: NA
D gene: TRBD2
V gene: TRBV19

CDR3 DNA: TGTGCCAGCAGTTTTACCGGGACTCAATACAATGAGCAGTTCTTC
CDR3 protein: CASSFTGTQYNEQFF
J gene: TRBJ2-1
CDR3 length: 15
clone size: NA
D gene: NA
V gene: TRBV27

CDR3 DNA: TGTGCCACCCAATCGGAGGGTAATTCGAACACCATATATTTT
CDR3 protein: CATQSEGNSNTIYF
J gene: TRBJ1-3
CDR3 length: 14
clone size: few
D gene: NA
V gene: TRBV2

CDR3 DNA: TGTGCCAGCAGTACCGGGACAGGGGGAGGTCAGCCCCAGCATTTT
CDR3 protein: CASSTGTGGGQPQHF
J gene: TRBJ1-5
CDR3 length: 15
clone size: few
D gene: TRBD1
V gene: TRBV2

CDR3 DNA: TGCGCCAGCAGCTTGTCACTAGCCAAAAACATTCAGTACTTC
CDR3 protein: CASSLSLAKNIQYF
J gene: TRBJ2-4
CDR3 length: 14
clone size: NA
D gene: NA
V gene: TRBV5-1

CDR3 DNA: TGTGCCAGCACACCATCCGCCGCCGGGGCGGTTTCCTACAATGAGCAGTTCTTC
CDR3 protein: CASTPSAAGAVSYNEQFF
J gene: TRBJ2-1
CDR3 length: 18
clone size: NA
D gene: NA
V gene: TRBV7-2

CDR3 DNA: TGTGCCTGGAGACGTCCGGGACAGGGTTCCGGCGAGCAGTACTTC
CDR3 protein: CAWRRPGQGSGEQYF
J gene: TRBJ2-7
CDR3 length: 15
clone size: NA
D gene: TRBD1
V gene: TRBV30

CDR3 DNA: TGTGCCAGCACCAAGCAGGGGAGCTCCTACAATGAGCAGTTCTTC
CDR3 protein: CASTKQGSSYNEQFF
J gene: TRBJ2-1
CDR3 length: 15
clone size: large
D gene: NA
V gene: TRBV9

CDR3 DNA: TGTGCCAGTACCCGGGCGGGGGACGACAATGAGCAGTTCTTC
CDR3 protein: CASTRAGDDNEQFF
J gene: TRBJ2-1
CDR3 length: 14
clone size: NA
D gene: TRBD2
V gene: TRBV19

CDR3 DNA: TGTGCCAGCAGCCCCCGGGGGGGGAGAACTAATGAAAAACTGTTTTTT
CDR3 protein: CASSPRGGRTNEKLFF
J gene: TRBJ1-4
CDR3 length: 16
clone size: NA
D gene: NA
V gene: TRBV9

CDR3 DNA: TGCGCCAGCAGCTTGGTAGTGGGATATGGCTACACCTTC
CDR3 protein: CASSLVVGYGYTF
J gene: TRBJ1-2
CDR3 length: 13
clone size: NA
D gene: NA
V gene: TRBV5-1

CDR3 DNA: TGTGCCAGCAGCTCGACAGGGGCCTACTCCTATAATTCACCCCTCCACTTT
CDR3 protein: CASSSTGAYSYNSPLHF
J gene: TRBJ1-6
CDR3 length: 17
clone size: few
D gene: TRBD1
V gene: TRBV7-9